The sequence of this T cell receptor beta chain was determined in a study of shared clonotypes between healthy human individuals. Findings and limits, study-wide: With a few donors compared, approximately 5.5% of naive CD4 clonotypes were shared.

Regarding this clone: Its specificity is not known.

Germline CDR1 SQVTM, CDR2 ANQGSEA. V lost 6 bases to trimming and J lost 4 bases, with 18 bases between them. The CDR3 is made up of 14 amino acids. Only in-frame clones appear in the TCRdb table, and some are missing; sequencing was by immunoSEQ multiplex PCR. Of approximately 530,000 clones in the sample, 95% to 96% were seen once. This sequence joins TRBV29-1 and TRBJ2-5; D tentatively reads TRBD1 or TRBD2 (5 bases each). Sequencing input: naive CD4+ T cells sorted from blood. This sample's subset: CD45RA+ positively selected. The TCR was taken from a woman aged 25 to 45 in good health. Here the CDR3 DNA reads TGCAGCGTGGCCGAGAGGGGCTCCCCAGAGACCCAGTACTTC. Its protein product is CSVAERGSPETQYF.